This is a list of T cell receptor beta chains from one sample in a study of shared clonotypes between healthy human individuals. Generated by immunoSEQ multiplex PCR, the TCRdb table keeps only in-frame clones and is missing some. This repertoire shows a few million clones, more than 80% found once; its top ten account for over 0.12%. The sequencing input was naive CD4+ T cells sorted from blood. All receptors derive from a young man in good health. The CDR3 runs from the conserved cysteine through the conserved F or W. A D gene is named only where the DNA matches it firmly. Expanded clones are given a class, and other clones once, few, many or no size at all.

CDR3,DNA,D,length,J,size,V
CAADSRGRRPF,TGCGCCGCCGATTCGAGGGGCCGACGACCCTTC,NA,11,TRBJ1-2,NA,TRBV5-1
CASSVSRPGSYGYTF,TGTGCCAGCAGCGTTAGCCGACCGGGCTCCTATGGCTACACCTTC,NA,15,TRBJ1-2,NA,TRBV9
CAISGNSNVYGYTF,TGTGCCATCAGTGGGAACAGCAATGTCTATGGCTACACCTTC,NA,14,TRBJ1-2,NA,TRBV10-3
CAWSVPILSGANVLTF,TGTGCCTGGAGTGTACCGATCCTCTCTGGGGCCAACGTCCTGACTTTC,NA,16,TRBJ2-6,NA,TRBV30
CASSSTSGGLETQYF,TGTGCCAGCTCATCCACTAGCGGGGGCTTAGAGACCCAGTACTTC,TRBD2,15,TRBJ2-5,NA,TRBV18
CASSFVSYNEQFF,TGTGCCAGCAGCTTCGTTTCCTACAATGAGCAGTTCTTC,NA,13,TRBJ2-1,NA,TRBV11-2
CASSQDSPFPHEQYF,TGTGCCAGCAGCCAAGATAGCCCGTTCCCCCACGAGCAGTACTTC,NA,15,TRBJ2-7,once,TRBV14
CASSQQGAAAFF,TGTGCCAGCTCCCAACAGGGTGCGGCGGCTTTCTTT,NA,12,TRBJ1-1,NA,TRBV18
CASSPQESSYEQYF,TGTGCCAGCAGTCCACAGGAAAGCTCCTACGAGCAGTACTTC,NA,14,TRBJ2-7,NA,TRBV6-4
CASAAHEGLNTEAFF,TGTGCCAGCGCAGCCCACGAGGGGCTAAACACTGAAGCTTTCTTT,NA,15,TRBJ1-1,NA,TRBV25-1
CASSEAGGDNQPQHF,TGTGCCAGCAGTGAAGCGGGGGGCGACAATCAGCCCCAGCATTTT,NA,15,TRBJ1-5,NA,TRBV6-1
CASQLAGGVSVANEQFF,TGTGCCAGCCAACTAGCGGGAGGGGTTTCTGTAGCCAATGAGCAGTTCTTC,TRBD2,17,TRBJ2-1,NA,TRBV18
CSVAGTAYEQYF,TGCAGCGTTGCCGGGACAGCGTACGAGCAGTACTTC,TRBD1,12,TRBJ2-7,NA,TRBV29-1
CASSDLREGPRYF,TGTGCCAGCAGTGATTTGCGGGAGGGCCCAAGGTACTTC,TRBD2,13,TRBJ2-5,NA,TRBV2
CASSLGTSGGTDTQYF,TGTGCCAGCAGCCTCGGGACTAGCGGGGGTACAGATACGCAGTATTTT,TRBD2,16,TRBJ2-3,NA,TRBV11-3
CASSYMGLWSAFF,TGTGCCAGCAGTTACATGGGGCTATGGAGTGCTTTCTTT,NA,13,TRBJ1-1,few,TRBV6-6
CASSGGGAADTGELFF,TGTGCCAGCAGCGGCGGGGGGGCAGCCGACACCGGGGAGCTGTTTTTT,TRBD2,16,TRBJ2-2,once,TRBV11-3
CASSESGLPGYTF,TGTGCCAGCAGTGAGTCGGGTTTGCCTGGCTACACCTTC,NA,13,TRBJ1-2,NA,TRBV6-4
CASSLNDEKLFF,TGTGCCAGCAGCTTAAATGACGAAAAACTGTTTTTT,NA,12,TRBJ1-4,NA,TRBV11-2
CASLKTSGSISEQFF,TGTGCCAGCCTTAAGACTAGCGGGTCAATCAGTGAGCAGTTCTTC,TRBD2,15,TRBJ2-1,NA,TRBV7-9
CASSLASNRHQETQYF,TGTGCCAGCAGCTTAGCGAGTAACCGGCACCAAGAGACCCAGTACTTC,NA,16,TRBJ2-5,once,TRBV7-9
CASSQPGQGDTEAFF,TGTGCCAGCAGTCAGCCGGGACAGGGGGACACTGAAGCTTTCTTT,TRBD1,15,TRBJ1-1,NA,TRBV6-6
CASSFAQGVAGANVLTF,TGCGCCAGCAGCTTTGCCCAGGGGGTGGCTGGGGCCAACGTCCTGACTTTC,TRBD1,17,TRBJ2-6,NA,TRBV5-1
CASSLAFRTSYEQYF,TGCGCCAGCAGCTTGGCATTCCGGACCTCCTACGAGCAGTACTTC,NA,15,TRBJ2-7,NA,TRBV5-1
CASSLQGEQYF,TGTGCCAGCAGCTTACAGGGCGAGCAGTACTTC,NA,11,TRBJ2-7,NA,TRBV7-2
CAWIAPGQTIDYGYTF,TGTGCCTGGATTGCCCCGGGACAGACTATTGACTATGGCTACACCTTC,TRBD1,16,TRBJ1-2,NA,TRBV30
CASSFYLGGPTGGYTF,TGTGCCAGCAGTTTCTACCTAGGGGGGCCCACTGGTGGCTACACCTTC,NA,16,TRBJ1-2,once,TRBV27
CASSAQGGMDTQYF,TGCGCCAGCAGCGCCCAAGGGGGGATGGATACGCAGTATTTT,NA,14,TRBJ2-3,NA,TRBV5-1
CAISESGGNYGYTF,TGTGCCATCAGTGAGTCCGGGGGGAACTATGGCTACACCTTC,NA,14,TRBJ1-2,NA,TRBV10-3
CASSPPGLAYTDTQYF,TGTGCCAGCAGCCCACCGGGACTAGCGTATACAGATACGCAGTATTTT,TRBD2,16,TRBJ2-3,NA,TRBV7-9
CATPGQGASGANVLTF,TGTGCCACACCGGGACAGGGGGCATCTGGGGCCAACGTCCTGACTTTC,TRBD1,16,TRBJ2-6,NA,TRBV10-3
CAWRRTGTTYEQYF,TGTGCCTGGAGGCGGACAGGGACTACCTACGAGCAGTACTTC,NA,14,TRBJ2-7,NA,TRBV30
CASSPGLAGAWGQYF,TGCGCCAGCAGCCCCGGACTAGCGGGAGCTTGGGGGCAGTACTTC,TRBD2,15,TRBJ2-7,NA,TRBV10-1
CASSLLGIGNQPQHF,TGTGCCAGCAGTTTATTAGGGATCGGCAATCAGCCCCAGCATTTT,NA,15,TRBJ1-5,NA,TRBV28
CASSLAPGPSITDTQYF,TGTGCCAGCAGCTTAGCGCCGGGTCCCAGTATAACAGATACGCAGTATTTT,NA,17,TRBJ2-3,NA,TRBV7-6
CASSFSPSPSGGISYNEQFF,TGTGCCAGCAGCTTTTCCCCCTCCCCTAGCGGGGGCATCTCCTACAATGAGCAGTTCTTC,NA,20,TRBJ2-1,NA,TRBV12-1
CASSQGRNTQYF,TGTGCCAGCAGTCAGGGGAGAAATACGCAGTATTTT,NA,12,TRBJ2-3,NA,TRBV6-5
CASSTRKTSGRPHEQYF,TGTGCCAGCAGTACCCGGAAGACTAGCGGGAGACCCCACGAGCAGTACTTC,TRBD2,17,TRBJ2-7,once,TRBV27
CASSLASSHREISEKLFF,TGTGCCAGCAGCTTGGCGAGTTCCCACAGGGAGATTAGTGAAAAACTGTTTTTT,NA,18,TRBJ1-4,NA,TRBV5-4
CASSIGRLGAEAFF,TGTGCCAGTAGTATAGGGCGGTTGGGAGCTGAAGCTTTCTTT,NA,14,TRBJ1-1,NA,TRBV19
CASTESRGSTDTQYF,TGTGCCAGCACCGAAAGCAGGGGTAGCACAGATACGCAGTATTTT,NA,15,TRBJ2-3,NA,TRBV6-1
CSVAGAPSYEQYF,TGCAGCGTCGCCGGCGCACCTTCCTACGAGCAGTACTTC,NA,13,TRBJ2-7,NA,TRBV29-1
CASSLPHGQGVDGYTF,TGCGCCAGCAGCTTGCCCCACGGACAGGGGGTTGATGGCTACACCTTC,TRBD1,16,TRBJ1-2,NA,TRBV5-1
CASSRGGYQETQYF,TGCGCCAGCAGTCGAGGGGGGTACCAAGAGACCCAGTACTTC,NA,14,TRBJ2-5,NA,TRBV5-1
CASSLLQGSSYEQYF,TGTGCCAGCAGCTTGTTGCAGGGCTCTTCCTACGAGCAGTACTTC,NA,15,TRBJ2-7,NA,TRBV5-4
CASSEHPNASQNIQYF,TGTGCCAGCAGTGAACACCCGAACGCCTCCCAAAACATTCAGTACTTC,NA,16,TRBJ2-4,NA,TRBV6-1
CASSSGGQGWGSPLHF,TGTGCCAGCAGTTCAGGGGGACAGGGATGGGGATCACCCCTCCACTTT,TRBD1,16,TRBJ1-6,NA,TRBV6-5
CASSLRRSSYNEQFF,TGTGCCAGCAGCTTGAGACGCAGCTCCTACAATGAGCAGTTCTTC,NA,15,TRBJ2-1,NA,TRBV5-5
CASSEGQGYGYTF,TGTGCCAGCAGTGAAGGGCAGGGTTATGGCTACACCTTC,NA,13,TRBJ1-2,NA,TRBV25-1
CASSPWTGQETQYF,TGTGCCAGCAGCCCCTGGACAGGGCAAGAGACCCAGTACTTC,TRBD1,14,TRBJ2-5,NA,TRBV11-2